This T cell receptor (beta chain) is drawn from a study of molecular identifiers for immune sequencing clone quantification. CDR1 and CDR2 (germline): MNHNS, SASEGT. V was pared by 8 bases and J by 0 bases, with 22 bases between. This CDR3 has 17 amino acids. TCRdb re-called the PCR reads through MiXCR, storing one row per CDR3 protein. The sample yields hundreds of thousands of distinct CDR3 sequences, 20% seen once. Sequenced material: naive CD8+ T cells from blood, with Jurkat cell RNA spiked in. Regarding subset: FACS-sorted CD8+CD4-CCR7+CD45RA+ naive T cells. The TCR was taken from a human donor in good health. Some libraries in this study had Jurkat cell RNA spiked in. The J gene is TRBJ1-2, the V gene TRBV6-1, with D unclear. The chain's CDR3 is CASGDAEENLTNYGYTF. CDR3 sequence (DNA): TGTGCCAGCGGAGACGCGGAGGAAAACCTTACTAACTATGGCTACACCTTC.